This TCR beta chain is drawn from a study of shared clonotypes between healthy human individuals. Study outcomes and limitations: In having few donors, the study represented limited genetic and exposure-history diversity.

Cells designated naive CD8 were CD45RO-negative and were positively selected for CCR7, with terminally differentiated effector memory CD45RA+ cells excluded. The table came from immunoSEQ multiplex PCR; TCRdb's copy has only in-frame clones and leaves some out. Of some 740,000 clones in the sample, 80% to 95% were seen once. Germline-derived CDR1 and CDR2 are SQVTM and ANQGSEA. V dropped 4 bases and J dropped 1; count of bases not matched to a gene: 4. CDR3 length: 13 amino acids. A note on this clone: Antigen specificity is unknown. Within the sample, other DNA sequences also encode this same CDR3.

The sequence derives from a man aged 25-40 years in good health. Sequences were obtained from naive CD8+ T cells sorted from blood. The rearrangement joins TRBV29-1 to TRBJ2-7, with TRBD1 matching over 7 bases. Written as DNA, the CDR3 is TGCAGCGTTGTCTCGGGACAGTCCTACGAGCAGTACTTC. The encoded protein is CSVVSGQSYEQYF.